The 29 T cell receptor beta chains below come from one sample, sequenced in a study of T cell clonality in common variable immunodeficiency. TCRdb keeps only in-frame clones here, not all; method: immunoSEQ multiplex PCR. The specimen has under 20,000 clones, none found just once. Their recognized antigens are unknown. General observations from the study: Reportedly, TCR beta sequences from common variable immunodeficiency showed fewer deletions and N-nucleotide insertions.

Sequencing was performed on peripheral blood mononuclear cells. These receptor sequences come from a human donor with common variable immunodeficiency.

The table lists this clone with many counts. The read ends 3 residues before the CDR3 terminus; that terminus is restored from the germline J gene. The rearrangement links TRBV29-1 to TRBJ2-5; D call uncertain. This CDR3 has 14 amino acids. Germline values: CDR1 SQVTM, CDR2 ANQGSEA. The V gene lost 0 bases and the J gene lost 0 bases, with 8 bases spanning the gap. The CDR3 loop is CSVEERLYQETQYF. The part of the CDR3 DNA that was read is TGCAGCGTTGAAGAGAGACTGTACCAAGAGACC.

Concerning this clone: The missing CDR3 end, 3 residues past where the read stops, is filled in from the germline J gene. This rearrangement joins TRBV19 to TRBJ2-2; 7 bases fit TRBD2. V shed 0 bases, J shed 5 bases, and the junction held 9 bases outside the gene matches. Germline V CDR1 and CDR2: LNHDA, SQIVND (reference sequence). The CDR3 consists of 17 residues. The sequenced CDR3 bases are TGTGCCAGTAGTATAGATCGTGGGAGGGACTGGACCGGGGAG. It yields the protein CASSIDRGRDWTGE. The whole CDR3 sequence reads CASSIDRGRDWTGELFF.

This clone was seen a few times. The read gets to within 3 residues of the CDR3 end, and the germline J gene fills in the rest. The chain carries TRBV5-1 and TRBJ2-7; D unresolved. The CDR3 length is 17 residues. Germline V gene sequence: CDR1 SGHRS, CDR2 YFSETQ. V was shortened by 4 bases and J by 0 bases, with 20 bases between the two germline ends. CDR3 sequence reads: CASSQTPKTSSSYEQYF. Incomplete CDR3 DNA: TGCGCCAGCAGCCAAACTCCGAAAACTTCGAGCTCCTACGAG.

The part of the CDR3 DNA that was read is TGTGCCTGGAGTATGATAGAATCCTACGAG. It specifies CAWSMIESYE. The CDR3 in its entirety is CAWSMIESYEQYF. The chain has TRBV30 and TRBJ2-7; no firm D call. The CDR3 extends 3 residues past the end of the read, so its final part is completed from the germline J gene. Trimming cost V 2 bases and J 1 base, with 9 bases left between them. The CDR3 runs to 13 residues. Germline-derived CDR1 and CDR2 are GTSNPN and SVGIG (reference sequence).

As to this clone: The read terminates 3 residues ahead of where the CDR3 ends, so the germline J gene completes it. The V and J genes are TRBV11-2 and TRBJ1-1, with D maybe TRBD1 (6 bases). The CDR3 runs 15 residues. V dropped 4 bases and J dropped 1 base, with 13 bases sitting between them. Germline CDR1 is SGHAT and CDR2 is FQNNGV. Incomplete CDR3 DNA: TGTGCCAGCAGCTCATGGGACAATCCGAACACTGAA. It codes for CASSSWDNPNTE. The complete CDR3 sequence is CASSSWDNPNTEAFF. The variable domain in full, completed from reference TRBV11-2 and TRBJ1-1, reads EAGVAQSPRYKIIEKRQSVAFWCNPISGHATLYWYQQILGQGPKLLIQFQNNGVVDDSQLPKDRFSAERLKGVDSTLKIQPAKLEDSAVYLCASSSWDNPNTEAFFGQGTRLTVV.

This clone was counted only a few times. Sequencing ends 3 residues short of the CDR3 end; the germline J gene provides the rest. The chain combines TRBV7-2 with TRBJ2-4; D might be TRBD1 (9 bases). Germline-derived CDR1 and CDR2 are SGHTA and FQGNSA. V lost 0 bases and J lost 3, with 15 bases in between. This CDR3 has 17 amino acids. This chain's CDR3 is CASSLARGGQGKNIQYF. Partial CDR3 DNA: TGTGCCAGCAGCTTAGCCCGGGGGGGACAGGGCAAAAACATT.

On this clone: The read terminates 3 residues ahead of where the CDR3 ends, so the germline J gene completes it. This chain links TRBV7-7 with TRBJ1-1; D may be TRBD1 (5 bases). This CDR3 has 13 amino acids. V dropped 4 bases and J dropped 2 bases, with 8 bases sitting between them. Germline lookup yields CDR1 SSHAT and CDR2 FNYEAQ (reference sequence). CDR3 loop: CASSSDSNTEAFF. The sequenced CDR3 bases are TGTGCCAGCAGCTCCGACAGCAACACTGAA.

The sample holds a few counts of this clone. The CDR3 is cut off 3 residues early in the read; its end comes from the germline J gene. The J gene is TRBJ2-7, the V gene TRBV5-1; TRBD2 matches 9 bases. The CDR3 is 15 amino acids. Germline V lookup: CDR1 SGHRS, CDR2 YFSETQ. The junction had 7 bases not matched to a gene; V was cut back by 4 bases and J by 2 bases. The CDR3 DNA, read in part, is TGCGCCAGCAGCGGCGCGGGGGGGGCGACCTACGAG. It is translated as CASSGAGGATYE. The whole CDR3 is CASSGAGGATYEQYF.

With regard to this clone: The CDR3 goes on 3 residues after the read ends, and that part is filled in from the germline J gene. The gene calls are TRBV7-2 and TRBJ2-7; D perhaps matches TRBD1 (5 bases). The germline V gene encodes CDR1 SGHTA and CDR2 FQGNSA. The CDR3 has 15 residues. V lost 1 base, J lost 3 bases, and 13 bases lay in between. The CDR3 is CASSLVRGHIYEQYF. CDR3 DNA (partial): TGTGCCAGCAGCTTAGTTAGGGGCCATATCTACGAG.

In the case of this clone: The sequence runs out 3 residues before the end of the CDR3; the remainder is reconstructed from the germline J gene. This chain connects TRBV19 to TRBJ1-1; TRBD1 is a possible D gene (5 bases). V lost 3 bases to trimming and J lost 1 base, with 15 bases between them. Germline CDR1 and CDR2: LNHDA and SQIVND (reference sequence). This CDR3 has 16 residues. CDR3 in amino acids: CASSIFPGQKNTEAFF. CDR3 DNA, as far as it was read: TGTGCCAGTAGTATTTTCCCAGGGCAAAAGAACACTGAA. Variable domain in full (rest from reference TRBV19 and TRBJ1-1): DGGITQSPKYLFRKEGQNVTLSCEQNLNHDAMYWYRQDPGQGLRLIYYSQIVNDFQKGDIAEGYSVSREKKESFPLTVTSAQKNPTAFYLCASSIFPGQKNTEAFFGQGTRLTVV.

This clone was counted only a few times. The read ends 3 residues early relative to the CDR3; the germline J gene fills the gap. The chain carries TRBV7-9 and TRBJ1-5; D unclear. Between the trimmed V and J ends, which lost 1 base and 9 bases, there was a span of 13 bases. Germline-derived CDR1 and CDR2 are SEHNR and FQNEAQ (reference sequence). The CDR3 sequence is 14 residues long. CDR3 DNA, as far as it was read: TGTGCCAGCAGCTTAGAGGGCAGGCTCTGGCCC. Encoded protein: CASSLEGRLWP. The whole CDR3 reads CASSLEGRLWPQHF.

This clone was seen a handful of times. The read gets to within 3 residues of the CDR3 end, and the germline J gene fills in the rest. The chain combines TRBV20-1 with TRBJ1-2; 8 bases agree with TRBD1. The CDR3 runs 13 residues. Looked up from germline, CDR1 is DFQATT and CDR2 is SNEGSKA (reference sequence). Trimming at V came to 5 bases and at J to 5 bases, leaving 7 bases not matched to a gene. The CDR3 sequence: CSAQQGGWYGYTF. CDR3 bases read: TGCAGTGCTCAACAGGGGGGTTGGTATGGC.

On this clone: The read gets to within 3 residues of the CDR3 end, and the germline J gene fills in the rest. The chain links TRBV20-1 to TRBJ1-6; D is unresolved. This CDR3 spans 14 amino acids. The germline CDR1 and CDR2 sequences are DFQATT and SNEGSKA (reference sequence). Trimming took 6 bases from V and 2 from J, leaving 11 bases between them. The sequenced part of the CDR3 DNA is TGCAGTGCCTGGTCAGGCGCCTATAATTCACCC. Translated, it gives CSAWSGAYNSP. The complete CDR3 reads CSAWSGAYNSPLHF.

This clone was picked up a small number of times. The sequenced fragment ends 3 residues before the CDR3 boundary, so the rest is inferred from the germline J gene. The genes are TRBV7-2 and TRBJ1-1, with a possible D match to TRBD1 (6 bases). V lost 7 bases and J 4 bases, leaving 16 bases between the germline ends. There are 14 residues in the CDR3. Germline V CDR1 and CDR2: SGHTA, FQGNSA. This CDR3 reads CASIPDRWSTEAFF. The part of the CDR3 DNA that was read is TGTGCCAGCATCCCAGACAGGTGGTCCACTGAA. Filled out from reference TRBV7-2 and TRBJ1-1, the complete variable domain reads GAGVSQSPSNKVTEKGKDVELRCDPISGHTALYWYRQSLGQGLEFLIYFQGNSAPDKSGLPSDRFSAERTGGSVSTLTIQRTQQEDSAVYLCASIPDRWSTEAFFGQGTRLTVV.

The sample holds many counts of this clone. Sequencing ends 3 residues short of the CDR3 end; the germline J gene provides the rest. The rearrangement uses TRBV20-1 and TRBJ2-1, with 12 bases fitting TRBD2. Trimming cost V 5 bases and J 7 bases; bases outside gene matches: 6. The germline gives CDR1 DFQATT, CDR2 SNEGSKA (reference sequence). The CDR3 is 14 amino acids. The sequenced CDR3 bases are TGCAGTGCTCCTAGCGGGAGGGCCTGGAATGAG. It codes for CSAPSGRAWNE. The whole CDR3 sequence is CSAPSGRAWNEQFF.

The table lists this clone with a few counts. The read stops 3 residues short of the end of the CDR3; the missing end is completed from the germline J gene. V and J are TRBV23-1 and TRBJ2-7; D is possibly TRBD2 (5 bases). TRBV23-1 is marked as an open reading frame, function uncertain. CDR3 size: 13 residues. The V end was cut by 4 bases, the J end by 0 bases, with 7 bases between. CDR3 region: CASSPGLSYEQYF. CDR3 DNA (partial): TGCGCCAGCAGTCCCGGACTCTCCTACGAG.

This clone has a count of ten or more. The CDR3 extends 3 residues past the end of the read, so its final part is completed from the germline J gene. The genes are TRBV29-1 and TRBJ2-3, with 7 bases aligning to TRBD2. Germline CDR1 is SQVTM and CDR2 is ANQGSEA. With 5 bases clipped from V and 4 bases from J, the junction kept 9 bases outside the gene matches. CDR3 length equals 14 residues. CDR3 protein: CSVLLGGSPDTQYF. The DNA read from the CDR3 is TGCAGCGTTCTGTTAGGCGGGAGCCCAGATACG.

To note about this clone: The read halts 3 residues ahead of the CDR3 end, with the missing end drawn from the germline J gene. The chain couples TRBV7-9 to TRBJ2-5; 7 nucleotides line up with TRBD1. Germline-derived CDR1 and CDR2 are SEHNR and FQNEAQ (reference sequence). V lost 2 bases to trimming and J lost 5 bases; unmatched junction nucleotides: 8. The CDR3 contains 15 residues. CDR3 sequence reads: CASSLKLTGLETQYF. The sequenced part of the CDR3 DNA is TGTGCCAGCAGCTTAAAACTGACAGGGTTGGAGACC.

CDR3 bases read: TGTGCCAGCAGCTCTCGGGACAGGGGCCACGAG. Protein: CASSSRDRGHE. The complete CDR3 protein is CASSSRDRGHEQYF. The rearrangement links TRBV11-2 to TRBJ2-7; 10 nucleotides line up with TRBD1. The CDR3 end lies 3 residues beyond the end of the read and is filled in from the germline J gene. With 4 bases clipped from V and 5 bases from J, the junction kept 5 bases outside the gene matches. The CDR3 runs to 14 residues. Germline-derived CDR1 and CDR2 are SGHAT and FQNNGV.

The sample holds a few counts of this clone. The read comes to an end 3 residues before the CDR3 does, leaving the germline J gene to fill in the end. The J gene is TRBJ2-5, the V gene TRBV5-4; 8 nucleotides agree with TRBD1. The CDR3 is made up of 13 amino acids. Per germline, CDR1 SGHNT and CDR2 YYREEE (reference sequence). V dropped 4 bases and J dropped 4; count of bases not matched to a gene: 3. The CDR3: CASSLGTGETQYF. The sequenced part of the CDR3 DNA is TGTGCCAGCAGCCTTGGGACAGGAGAGACC.

Concerning this clone: The read terminates 3 residues before the CDR3 end, so the remaining end is supplied by the germline J gene. The chain recombines TRBV19 with TRBJ2-4; TRBD2 matches 7 bases. V lost 5 bases, J lost 6 bases, and 13 bases stayed unmatched. This CDR3 region has 16 residues. Germline V gene data show CDR1 as LNHDA and CDR2 as SQIVND (reference sequence). The CDR3 bases that were read are TGTGCCAGTAGTCTTATATATGGGGACTACCCAAACATT. It is translated as CASSLIYGDYPNI. The entire CDR3 protein is CASSLIYGDYPNIQYF. Supplemented by reference TRBV19 and TRBJ2-4, the full variable domain reads DGGITQSPKYLFRKEGQNVTLSCEQNLNHDAMYWYRQDPGQGLRLIYYSQIVNDFQKGDIAEGYSVSREKKESFPLTVTSAQKNPTAFYLCASSLIYGDYPNIQYFGAGTRLSVL.

Details on this clone: The missing CDR3 end, 3 residues past where the read stops, is filled in from the germline J gene. The chain recombines TRBV13 with TRBJ2-7; the D gene is possibly TRBD1 (5 bases). This CDR3 has 14 residues. Trimming left V 2 bases short and J 3 bases short, with 11 bases between. CDR1 PRHDT and CDR2 FYEKMQ come from the germline V gene (reference sequence). The CDR3 bases that were read are TGTGCCAGCAGCTTATTCGACAGCAACTACGAG. It yields the protein CASSLFDSNYE. The full CDR3 protein reads CASSLFDSNYEQYF.

The sample holds a few counts of this clone. With the read ending 3 residues before the CDR3 end, the germline J gene is used to fill in that end. J is TRBJ1-5 and V is TRBV19; D is possibly TRBD1 (5 bases). Trimming took off 7 bases at V and 7 bases at J, with 20 bases between the two ends. The CDR3 is made up of 15 amino acids. From germline, CDR1 is LNHDA and CDR2 SQIVND (reference sequence). The covered CDR3 bases are TGTGCCAGTAACATTCGGGAAGGGGTTGAGCAGCCC. It yields the protein CASNIREGVEQP. The complete CDR3 protein is CASNIREGVEQPQHF. Full variable domain (missing parts from reference TRBV19 and TRBJ1-5): DGGITQSPKYLFRKEGQNVTLSCEQNLNHDAMYWYRQDPGQGLRLIYYSQIVNDFQKGDIAEGYSVSREKKESFPLTVTSAQKNPTAFYLCASNIREGVEQPQHFGDGTRLSIL.

In its sample, this clone was seen a few times. The read ends 3 residues before the CDR3 terminus; that terminus is restored from the germline J gene. This chain uses TRBV19 with TRBJ2-1; 9 nucleotides agree with TRBD1. The germline CDR1 and CDR2 sequences are LNHDA and SQIVND (reference sequence). CDR3 length equals 14 residues. Germline trimming cut 8 bases from V and 9 bases from J; bases unmatched to any gene: 11. The sequenced CDR3 bases are TGTGCCAGTGCCATTCCGGGACAGGGTGGTGAG. The encoded protein is CASAIPGQGGE. The whole CDR3 protein reads CASAIPGQGGEQFF.

This clone occurred many times. Read coverage stops 3 residues before the CDR3 terminus; the germline J gene supplies the remainder. The chain carries TRBV19 and TRBJ1-5; the match to TRBD1 covers 8 bases. The CDR3 runs to 15 residues. The germline V gene has CDR1 LNHDA and CDR2 SQIVND (reference sequence). V shed 7 bases, J shed 6 bases, and the junction held 11 bases outside the gene matches. The CDR3: CASNGAGGISQPQHF. The CDR3 DNA, read in part, is TGTGCCAGTAATGGAGCAGGGGGCATCTCTCAGCCC.

Notes on this clone: The read ends 3 residues early relative to the CDR3; the germline J gene fills the gap. This sequence joins TRBV7-6 and TRBJ2-7, with D possibly TRBD2 on 6 matching bases. The CDR3 runs to 14 residues. V was cut by 5 bases and J by 3 bases, with 14 bases left in between. Germline V gives CDR1 SGHVS, CDR2 FNYEAQ. The DNA read from the CDR3 is TGTGCCAGCAGCCCCCGGGACTCAGACTACGAG. Translating gives CASSPRDSDYE. Given in full, the CDR3 is CASSPRDSDYEQYF.

This clone has just a few counts. The CDR3 end lies 3 residues beyond the end of the read and is filled in from the germline J gene. The chain combines TRBV7-3 with TRBJ2-3; 7 bases agree with TRBD1. The CDR3 is 14 residues long. Germline V lookup: CDR1 SGHTA, CDR2 FQGTGA. The J segment lost 2 bases and the V segment lost 5 bases, leaving 4 bases of the junction unmatched. CDR3 bases read: TGTGCCAGCAGCCGGGACAGATACACAGATACG. Translation: CASSRDRYTDT. The complete CDR3 sequence is CASSRDRYTDTQYF.

A remark on this clone: The CDR3 is cut off 3 residues early in the read; its end comes from the germline J gene. The chain is built from TRBV18 and TRBJ1-3; 7 positions agree with TRBD1. Germline values: CDR1 KGHSH, CDR2 LQKENI. This CDR3 spans 15 amino acids. V trimming: 3 bases; J trimming: 3 bases; junction bases outside the gene matches: 5. CDR3 sequence: CASSPWDRYGNTIYF. The DNA read from the CDR3 is TGTGCCAGCTCACCTTGGGACAGATATGGAAACACC. Full variable domain (rest looked up from reference TRBV18 and TRBJ1-3): NAGVMQNPRHLVRRRGQEARLRCSPMKGHSHVYWYRQLPEEGLKFMVYLQKENIIDESGMPKERFSAEFPKEGPSILRIQQVVRGDSAAYFCASSPWDRYGNTIYFGEGSWLTVV.

A word on this clone: The observed sequence ends 3 residues before the CDR3 terminus, with the missing tail filled in from the germline J gene. The chain employs TRBV7-2 and TRBJ1-2; D uncertain. With 1 base removed from V and 0 bases from J, the gap between germline ends came to 9 bases. From germline, CDR1 is SGHTA and CDR2 FQGNSA. This CDR3 contains 15 residues. The CDR3 loop is CASSLVGVPNYGYTF. The sequenced part of the CDR3 DNA is TGTGCCAGCAGCTTAGTCGGGGTTCCTAACTATGGC.